A selection of T cell receptor beta chains follows, all from one sample in a study of Graves' ophthalmopathy and Graves' hyperthyroidism. TCRdb independently ran MiXCR on the multiplex PCR reads; one entry per CDR3 protein. The table records 340,000 or so distinct CDR3 sequences, roughly a sixth of them present only once. The sequencing sample was made of peripheral blood. These receptors all stem from an adult man with Graves' ophthalmopathy. The CDR3 runs from the conserved cysteine through the conserved F or W. The order of the fields is clone size, J gene, V gene, D gene, CDR3 protein, CDR3 DNA. The D gene is left open where the match is weak. Not every row has a clone size; where given, it reads once, few, many or a size class.

many | TRBJ2-7 | TRBV6-2/TRBV6-3 | TRBD2 | CASSYRPSGSYEQYF | TGTGCCAGCAGTTACCGCCCTAGCGGGAGCTACGAGCAGTACTTC
many | TRBJ2-2 | TRBV7-8 | - | CASSPNIGIGGELFF | TGTGCCAGCAGCCCTAACATAGGAATTGGTGGGGAGCTGTTTTTT
few | TRBJ1-2 | TRBV11-1 | TRBD1 | CASSRGQGPRGYGYTF | TGTGCCAGCAGCAGAGGACAGGGGCCTCGTGGCTATGGCTACACCTTC
many | TRBJ2-7 | TRBV6-2/TRBV6-3 | TRBD2 | CASSYLPAGNSYEQYF | TGTGCCAGCAGTTACTTACCAGCGGGGAACTCCTACGAGCAGTACTTC
many | TRBJ2-7 | TRBV12-3/TRBV12-4 | TRBD1 | CASRGEWQGAYEQYF | TGTGCCAGCAGGGGTGAGTGGCAGGGGGCCTACGAGCAGTACTTC
many | TRBJ1-5 | TRBV5-6 | TRBD1 | CASSSEKDRGGSNQPQHF | TGTGCCAGCAGCTCGGAAAAGGACAGGGGGGGAAGCAATCAGCCCCAGCATTTT
- | TRBJ1-3 | TRBV19 | TRBD1 | CASIGDRGLGNTIYF | TGTGCCAGTATTGGGGACAGGGGACTTGGAAACACCATATATTTT
many | TRBJ1-1 | TRBV19 | - | CASSTNSGVGNTEAFF | TGTGCCAGTAGTACCAATTCAGGGGTCGGGAACACTGAAGCTTTCTTT
few | TRBJ1-2 | TRBV6-5 | TRBD1 | CASSYRDRGNYGYTF | TGTGCCAGCAGTTACCGGGACAGGGGGAACTATGGCTACACCTTC
many | TRBJ1-3 | TRBV9 | TRBD1 | CASSPSQGAHGNTIYF | TGTGCCAGCAGCCCGAGTCAGGGGGCCCATGGAAACACCATATATTTT
many | TRBJ1-2 | TRBV9 | TRBD1 | CASSVDRGRVGYTF | TGTGCCAGCAGCGTAGACAGGGGGAGAGTTGGCTACACCTTC
many | TRBJ2-7 | TRBV20-1 | TRBD1 | CSATGQDEQYF | TGCAGTGCTACGGGACAGGACGAGCAGTACTTC
many | TRBJ2-5 | TRBV12-3/TRBV12-4 | - | CASSSLGETQYF | TGTGCCAGCAGTTCACTAGGGGAGACCCAGTACTTC
- | TRBJ2-7 | TRBV7-8 | - | CASSLGVRAEYEQSF | TGTGCCAGCAGCTTAGGCGTGAGGGCCGAGTACGAGCAGTCCTTC
many | TRBJ2-5 | TRBV7-2 | - | CASSFPGVGETQYF | TGTGCCAGCAGCTTTCCGGGGGTGGGGGAGACCCAGTACTTC
many | TRBJ1-5 | TRBV6-5 | TRBD1 | CASHDRGNQPQHF | TGTGCCAGCCATGACAGGGGAAATCAGCCCCAGCATTTT
many | TRBJ1-1 | TRBV29-1 | - | CSVPGTENTEAFF | TGCAGCGTCCCAGGAACGGAGAACACTGAAGCTTTCTTT
many | TRBJ1-2 | TRBV2 | - | CASSESSRDYSGYTF | TGTGCCAGCAGTGAAAGTAGCAGGGACTACTCTGGCTACACCTTC
many | TRBJ2-5 | TRBV9 | TRBD1 | CASSVGGQGAGETQYF | TGTGCCAGCAGCGTAGGGGGACAGGGGGCTGGTGAGACCCAGTACTTC
- | TRBJ1-1 | TRBV12-3/TRBV12-4 | - | CASSLWTGDTEAFF | TGTGCCAGCAGTTTGTGGACCGGGGACACTGAAGCTTTCTTT
many | TRBJ2-7 | TRBV12-3/TRBV12-4 | TRBD2 | CASSFVASGRPRAGQYF | TGTGCCAGCAGTTTCGTGGCTAGCGGGAGGCCCAGAGCGGGGCAGTACTTC
many | TRBJ1-5 | TRBV6-1 | TRBD1 | CASSDRGSLGEPQHF | TGTGCCAGCAGCGACAGGGGGAGTCTCGGAGAGCCCCAGCATTTT
many | TRBJ1-6 | TRBV20-1 | TRBD1 | CSAQKPGQRHNSPLHF | TGCAGTGCTCAAAAACCGGGACAGAGGCATAATTCACCCCTCCACTTT
once | TRBJ1-6 | TRBV19 | - | CASTPTRTANNSPLHF | TGTGCCAGTACCCCAACGCGGACGGCAAATAATTCACCCCTCCACTTT
many | TRBJ1-2 | TRBV12-3/TRBV12-4 | TRBD1 | CASSMGQGPPTF | TGTGCCAGCAGTATGGGACAGGGGCCGCCCACCTTC
many | TRBJ2-5 | TRBV7-2 | - | CASSFRGNQETQYF | TGTGCCAGCAGCTTCCGCGGAAACCAAGAGACCCAGTACTTC
few | TRBJ2-2 | TRBV6-1 | TRBD1 | CASTSFPGQATTGELFF | TGTGCCAGCACGTCATTCCCGGGACAGGCGACTACCGGGGAGCTGTTTTTT
many | TRBJ1-2 | TRBV20-1 | TRBD1 | CSASSGQGRIYGYTF | TGCAGTGCTAGCAGCGGACAGGGGAGAATCTATGGCTACACCTTC
many | TRBJ1-2 | TRBV28 | - | CASTWGGLLYGYTF | TGTGCCAGCACCTGGGGGGGTTTACTCTATGGCTACACCTTC
- | TRBJ2-4 | TRBV6-1 | - | CASSERTDPRRHGLAKNIQYF | TGTGCCAGCAGTGAGAGGACTGACCCCCGAAGACATGGCTTGGCCAAAAACATTCAGTACTTC
many | TRBJ1-5 | TRBV19 | - | CASTGDRYQPQHF | TGTGCCAGTACAGGGGATCGATATCAGCCCCAGCATTTT
many | TRBJ1-5 | TRBV10-3 | TRBD1 | CAITERQGDQPQHF | TGTGCCATCACGGAAAGACAGGGGGATCAGCCCCAGCATTTT
many | TRBJ2-2 | TRBV5-1 | - | CASSLEGRNTGELFF | TGCGCCAGCAGCTTGGAGGGTCGGAACACCGGGGAGCTGTTTTTT
many | TRBJ1-2 | TRBV12-3/TRBV12-4 | - | CASSFRRGYGYTF | TGTGCCAGCAGTTTTCGTCGGGGCTATGGCTACACCTTC
many | TRBJ2-5 | TRBV20-1 | - | CSARDEGWTQYF | TGCAGTGCTAGAGACGAGGGTTGGACCCAGTACTTC
many | TRBJ2-5 | TRBV20-1 | TRBD2 | CSARVLGREGRETQYF | TGCAGTGCTAGAGTACTGGGGCGGGAGGGCCGGGAGACCCAGTACTTC
many | TRBJ1-1 | TRBV5-5 | - | CASSLAQFEAFF | TGTGCCAGCAGCTTGGCCCAGTTTGAAGCTTTCTTT
few | TRBJ1-5 | TRBV6-2/TRBV6-3 | TRBD1 | CASSLQGAWQPQHF | TGTGCCAGCAGCCTACAGGGGGCTTGGCAGCCCCAGCATTTT
- | TRBJ2-7 | TRBV20-1 | TRBD1 | CSAEGQGIAYEQYF | TGCAGTGCTGAGGGACAGGGGATAGCCTACGAGCAGTACTTC
many | TRBJ1-1 | TRBV12-3/TRBV12-4 | TRBD1 | CASSFAGGRSEAFF | TGTGCCAGCAGTTTTGCAGGGGGACGATCTGAAGCTTTCTTT
many | TRBJ2-7 | TRBV30 | TRBD1 | CAWGSQGLGVREQYF | TGTGCCTGGGGCTCACAGGGGCTTGGGGTTCGGGAGCAGTACTTC
many | TRBJ1-6 | TRBV9 | - | CASSVSANNSPLHF | TGTGCCAGCAGCGTGTCAGCCAATAATTCACCCCTCCACTTT
many | TRBJ1-1 | TRBV3-1 | TRBD1 | CASSGTGVSFRNTEAFF | TGTGCCAGCAGTGGGACAGGGGTGAGTTTTAGGAACACTGAAGCTTTCTTT
many | TRBJ1-2 | TRBV5-1 | - | CASSPERQSYGYTF | TGCGCCAGCAGCCCGGAACGACAGTCCTATGGCTACACCTTC
many | TRBJ1-2 | TRBV5-1 | TRBD1 | CASRGTGAGSGYTF | TGCGCCAGCAGAGGGACAGGGGCCGGTAGTGGCTACACCTTC
many | TRBJ1-1 | TRBV11-2 | - | CASSLGGRGASSEAFF | TGTGCCAGCAGCTTAGGGGGGCGTGGTGCGTCTTCTGAAGCTTTCTTT
many | TRBJ2-7 | TRBV6-1 | - | CASSEALGGEQYF | TGTGCCAGCAGTGAAGCGCTCGGGGGCGAGCAGTACTTC
many | TRBJ1-1 | TRBV7-9 | - | CASSQRGDTSNTEAFF | TGTGCCAGCAGCCAACGGGGGGACACCTCGAACACTGAAGCTTTCTTT
few | TRBJ1-5 | TRBV6-2/TRBV6-3 | - | CASRSRQNSNQPQHF | TGTGCCAGCAGATCAAGACAGAATAGCAATCAGCCCCAGCATTTT
- | TRBJ2-5 | TRBV3-1 | - | CASSHKGEVGETQYF | TGTGCCAGCAGCCACAAGGGGGAAGTTGGAGAGACCCAGTACTTC
many | TRBJ2-7 | TRBV3-1 | - | CASSHDGRYEQYF | TGTGCCAGCAGCCATGACGGGCGATACGAGCAGTACTTC
many | TRBJ2-5 | TRBV11-1 | - | CASSLDGRRRETQYF | TGTGCCAGCAGCTTAGATGGTCGGCGGCGGGAGACCCAGTACTTC
many | TRBJ1-1 | TRBV20-1 | TRBD1 | CSADRISTEAFF | TGCAGTGCGGACAGGATTTCCACTGAAGCTTTCTTT
many | TRBJ1-1 | TRBV29-1 | TRBD1 | CSVSSRGYGTEAFF | TGCAGCGTTTCGAGCAGGGGGTACGGCACTGAAGCTTTCTTT